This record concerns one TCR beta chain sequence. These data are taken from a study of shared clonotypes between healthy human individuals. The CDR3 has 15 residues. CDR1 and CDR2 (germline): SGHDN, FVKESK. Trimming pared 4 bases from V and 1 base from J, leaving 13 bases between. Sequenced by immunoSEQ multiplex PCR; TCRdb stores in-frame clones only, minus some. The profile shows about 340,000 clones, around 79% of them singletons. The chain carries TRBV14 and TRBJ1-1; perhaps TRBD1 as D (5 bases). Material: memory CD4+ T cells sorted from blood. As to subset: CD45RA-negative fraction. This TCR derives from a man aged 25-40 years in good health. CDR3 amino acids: CASSLWGSPNTEAFF. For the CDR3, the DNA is TGTGCCAGCAGCCTCTGGGGGTCACCGAACACTGAAGCTTTCTTT.